These T cell receptor beta chains were read from a single sample in a study of OX40 agonist ivuxolimab in advanced cancers. Measured with immunoSEQ multiplex PCR; TCRdb has only the in-frame clones, and not every one. The sample lists tens of thousands of clones, 80% to 85% occurring once. Source: CD4+ or CD8+ T cells sorted from blood, taken in a trial of the OX40 agonist ivuxolimab. The receptors were gathered from an adult with an advanced solid tumor such as melanoma, head and neck, liver or kidney cancer. Both conserved end residues are part of each CDR3. The D gene is left open where the match is weak.

J gene	D gene	V gene	CDR3 DNA	CDR3 protein
TRBJ2-4	TRBD1	TRBV2	TGTGCCAGCAGAGGGACAGGGCCCAAAAACATTCAGTACTTC	CASRGTGPKNIQYF
TRBJ2-5	.	TRBV11-3	TGTGCCAGCAGCTTTGTCCAGGAAGAGACCCAGTACTTC	CASSFVQEETQYF
TRBJ1-5	.	TRBV6-6	TGTGCCAGCAGCCGGAACAGGGAAAGCAATCAGCCCCAGCATTTT	CASSRNRESNQPQHF
TRBJ1-5	.	TRBV4-3	TGCGCCAGCAGCCAAGATATGGGAGATCAGCCCCAGCATTTT	CASSQDMGDQPQHF
TRBJ2-5	.	TRBV5-1	TGCGCCAGCAGCCTGGGGTTGGGAGAGACCCAGTACTTC	CASSLGLGETQYF
TRBJ1-5	.	TRBV7-9	TGTGCCAGCAGCTTAGAGGGCGAGAGGCCCCAGCATTTT	CASSLEGERPQHF
TRBJ1-5	TRBD1	TRBV2	TGTGCCAGCAGTGAGGGACAGATCCATGGACAGCCCCAGCATTTT	CASSEGQIHGQPQHF
TRBJ1-4	TRBD1	TRBV7-9	TGTGCCAGCAGCAAGAGGACAGGGATCGAGGAAAAACTGTTTTTT	CASSKRTGIEEKLFF
TRBJ1-1	.	TRBV18	TGTGCCAGCTCGACCCGGACAGTTATAATGAACACTGAAGCTTTCTTT	CASSTRTVIMNTEAFF
TRBJ2-1	TRBD2	TRBV19	TGTGCCACCGGGACTAGCGGATACAATGAGCAGTTCTTC	CATGTSGYNEQFF
TRBJ1-2	.	TRBV9	TGTGCCAGCAGCGTAGAGAGGGGAGATGGCTACACCTTC	CASSVERGDGYTF
TRBJ1-6	.	TRBV28	TGTGCCAGCGTGGGAGCGTCGGCCTATAATTCACCCCTCCACTTT	CASVGASAYNSPLHF
TRBJ1-5	.	TRBV2	TGTGCCACCGGCCGGATGTGGGAGAATCAGCCCCAGCATTTT	CATGRMWENQPQHF